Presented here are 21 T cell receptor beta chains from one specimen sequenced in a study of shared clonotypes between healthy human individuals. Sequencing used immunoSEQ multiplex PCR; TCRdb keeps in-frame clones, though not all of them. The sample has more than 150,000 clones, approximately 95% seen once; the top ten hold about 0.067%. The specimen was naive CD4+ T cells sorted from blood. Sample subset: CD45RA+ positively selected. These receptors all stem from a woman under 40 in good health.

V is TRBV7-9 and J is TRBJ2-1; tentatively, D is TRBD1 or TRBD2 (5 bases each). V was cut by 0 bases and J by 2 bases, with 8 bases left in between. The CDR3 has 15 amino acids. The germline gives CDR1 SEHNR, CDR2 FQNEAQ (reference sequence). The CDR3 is CASSLARGAYNEQFF. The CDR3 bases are TGTGCCAGCAGCTTAGCGCGAGGGGCCTACAATGAGCAGTTCTTC.

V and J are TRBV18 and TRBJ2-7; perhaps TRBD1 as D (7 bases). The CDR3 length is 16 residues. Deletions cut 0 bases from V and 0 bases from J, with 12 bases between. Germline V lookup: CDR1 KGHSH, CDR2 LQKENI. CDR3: CASSPPAGQISYEQYF. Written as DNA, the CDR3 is TGTGCCAGCTCACCACCGGCGGGACAGATCTCCTACGAGCAGTACTTC.

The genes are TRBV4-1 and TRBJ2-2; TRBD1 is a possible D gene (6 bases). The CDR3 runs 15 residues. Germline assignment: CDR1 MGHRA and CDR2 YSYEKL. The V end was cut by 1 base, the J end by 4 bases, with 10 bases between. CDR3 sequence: CASSQGGRGTGELFF. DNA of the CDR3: TGCGCCAGCAGCCAAGGAGGCAGGGGCACCGGGGAGCTGTTTTTT.

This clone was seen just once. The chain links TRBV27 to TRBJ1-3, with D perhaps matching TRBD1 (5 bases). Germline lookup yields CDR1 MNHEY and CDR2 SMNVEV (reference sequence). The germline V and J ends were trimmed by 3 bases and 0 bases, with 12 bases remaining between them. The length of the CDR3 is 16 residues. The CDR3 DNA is TGTGCCAGCAGTTTTGAGGGACCTCGCTCTGGAAACACCATATATTTT. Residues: CASSFEGPRSGNTIYF.

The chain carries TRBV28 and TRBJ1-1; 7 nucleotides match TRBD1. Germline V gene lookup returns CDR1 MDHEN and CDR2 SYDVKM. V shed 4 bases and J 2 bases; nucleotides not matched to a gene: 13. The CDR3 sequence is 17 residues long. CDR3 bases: TGTGCCAGCAGTTCAACGGGACAGCTAGACTACAACACTGAAGCTTTCTTT. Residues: CASSSTGQLDYNTEAFF.

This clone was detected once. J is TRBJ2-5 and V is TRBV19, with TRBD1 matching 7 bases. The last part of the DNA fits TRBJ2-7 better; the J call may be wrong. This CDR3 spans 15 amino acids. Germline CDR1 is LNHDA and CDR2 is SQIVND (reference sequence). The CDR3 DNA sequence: TGTGCCAGTAGTAATTCCGGAACAGGGGTGGGCGAGCAGTACTTC. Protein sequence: CASSNSGTGVGEQYF.

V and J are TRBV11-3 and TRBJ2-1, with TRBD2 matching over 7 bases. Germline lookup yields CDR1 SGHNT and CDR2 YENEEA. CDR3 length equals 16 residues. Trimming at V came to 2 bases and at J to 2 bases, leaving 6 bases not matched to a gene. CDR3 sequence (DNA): TGTGCCAGCAGCTTATCAGGGAGGGCCCCCTACAATGAGCAGTTCTTC. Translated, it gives CASSLSGRAPYNEQFF.

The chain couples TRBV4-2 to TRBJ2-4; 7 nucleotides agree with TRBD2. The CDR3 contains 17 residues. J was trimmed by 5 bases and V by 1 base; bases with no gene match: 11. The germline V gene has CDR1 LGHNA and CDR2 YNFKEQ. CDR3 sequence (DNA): TGTGCCAGCAGCCAAGGCCCTGGGGAGGGCCGGGAAAACATTCAGTACTTC. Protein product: CASSQGPGEGRENIQYF.

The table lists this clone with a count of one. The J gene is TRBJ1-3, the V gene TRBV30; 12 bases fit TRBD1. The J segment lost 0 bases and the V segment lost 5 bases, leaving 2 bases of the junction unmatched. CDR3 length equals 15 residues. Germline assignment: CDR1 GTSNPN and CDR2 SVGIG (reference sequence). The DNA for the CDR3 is TGTGCCTGGGGGACAGGGGGCAGCTCTGGAAACACCATATATTTT. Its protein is CAWGTGGSSGNTIYF.

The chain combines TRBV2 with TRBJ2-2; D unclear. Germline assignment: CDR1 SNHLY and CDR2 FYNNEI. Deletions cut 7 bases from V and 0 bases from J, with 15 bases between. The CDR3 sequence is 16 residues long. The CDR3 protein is CASNPAAIANTGELFF. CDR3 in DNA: TGTGCCAGCAACCCTGCTGCGATCGCGAACACCGGGGAGCTGTTTTTT. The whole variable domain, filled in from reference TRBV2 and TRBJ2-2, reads EPEVTQTPSHQVTQMGQEVILRCVPISNHLYFYWYRQILGQKVEFLVSFYNNEISEKSEIFDDQFSVERPDGSNFTLKIRSTKLEDSAMYFCASNPAAIANTGELFFGEGSRLTVL.

CDR3 sequence (DNA): TGTGCCAGCAGTTCTCCGACCGCCGGCGACTATGGCTACACCTTC. Its translation: CASSSPTAGDYGYTF. This chain connects TRBV6-5 to TRBJ1-2; D is unclear. Trimming took off 4 bases at V and 3 bases at J, with 15 bases between the two ends. The germline CDR1 and CDR2 sequences are MNHEY and SVGAGI. The CDR3 extends over 15 amino acids.

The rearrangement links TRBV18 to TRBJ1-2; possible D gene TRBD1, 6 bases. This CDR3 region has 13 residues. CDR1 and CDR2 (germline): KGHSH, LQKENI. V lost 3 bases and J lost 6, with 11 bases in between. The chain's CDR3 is CASSPAGGNGYTF. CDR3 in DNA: TGTGCCAGCTCACCCGCGGGGGGCAATGGCTACACCTTC.

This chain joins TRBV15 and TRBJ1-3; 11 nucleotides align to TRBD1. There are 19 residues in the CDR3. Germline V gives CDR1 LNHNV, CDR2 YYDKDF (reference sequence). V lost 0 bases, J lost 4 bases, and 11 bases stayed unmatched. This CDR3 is CATSRDRGTGGIRGNTIYF. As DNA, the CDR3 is TGTGCCACCAGCAGAGATCGTGGGACAGGGGGAATAAGAGGAAACACCATATATTTT.

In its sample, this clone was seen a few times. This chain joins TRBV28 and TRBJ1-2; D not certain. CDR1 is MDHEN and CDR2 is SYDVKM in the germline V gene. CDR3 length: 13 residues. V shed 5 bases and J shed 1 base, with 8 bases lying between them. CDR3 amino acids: CASSIQVNYGYTF. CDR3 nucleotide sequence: TGTGCCAGCAGTATACAAGTTAACTATGGCTACACCTTC.

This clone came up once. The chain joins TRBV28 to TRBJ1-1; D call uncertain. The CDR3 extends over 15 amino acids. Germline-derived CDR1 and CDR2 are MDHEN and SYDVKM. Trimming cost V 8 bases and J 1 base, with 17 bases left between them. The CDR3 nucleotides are TGTGCCAGCCAAGCAGCGGCAGAACAGAACACTGAAGCTTTCTTT. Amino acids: CASQAAAEQNTEAFF.

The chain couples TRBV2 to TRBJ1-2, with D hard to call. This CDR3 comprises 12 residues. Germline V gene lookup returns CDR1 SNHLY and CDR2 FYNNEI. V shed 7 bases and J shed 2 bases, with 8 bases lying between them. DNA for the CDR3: TGTGCCAGCACATCCGAAAACTATGGCTACACCTTC. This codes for CASTSENYGYTF.

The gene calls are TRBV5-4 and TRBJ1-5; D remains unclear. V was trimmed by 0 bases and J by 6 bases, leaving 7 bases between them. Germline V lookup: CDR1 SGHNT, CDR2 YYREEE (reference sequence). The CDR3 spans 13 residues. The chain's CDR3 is CASSLGWGQPQHF. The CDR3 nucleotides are TGTGCCAGCAGCTTGGGATGGGGTCAGCCCCAGCATTTT. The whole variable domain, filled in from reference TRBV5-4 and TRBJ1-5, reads ETGVTQSPTHLIKTRGQQVTLRCSSQSGHNTVSWYQQALGQGPQFIFQYYREEENGRGNFPPRFSGLQFPNYSSELNVNALELDDSALYLCASSLGWGQPQHFGDGTRLSIL.

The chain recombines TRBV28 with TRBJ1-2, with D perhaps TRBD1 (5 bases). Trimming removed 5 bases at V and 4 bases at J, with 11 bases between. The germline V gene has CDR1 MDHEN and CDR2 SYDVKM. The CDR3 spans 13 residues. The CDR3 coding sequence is TGTGCCAGCAGTACCCGGGGACCCTATGGCTACACCTTC. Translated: CASSTRGPYGYTF.

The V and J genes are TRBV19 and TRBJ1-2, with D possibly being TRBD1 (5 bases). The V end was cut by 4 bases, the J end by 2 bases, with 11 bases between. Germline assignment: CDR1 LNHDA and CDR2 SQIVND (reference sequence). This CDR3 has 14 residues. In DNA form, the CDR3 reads TGTGCCAGTAGTACCGGGGACGGAAACTATGGCTACACCTTC. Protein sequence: CASSTGDGNYGYTF.

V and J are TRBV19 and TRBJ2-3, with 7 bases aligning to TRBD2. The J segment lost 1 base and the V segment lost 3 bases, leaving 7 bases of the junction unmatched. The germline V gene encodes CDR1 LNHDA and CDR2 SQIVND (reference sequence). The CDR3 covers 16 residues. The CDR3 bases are TGTGCCAGTAGTATGGAGGGAGGGCCAGGCACAGATACGCAGTATTTT. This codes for CASSMEGGPGTDTQYF.

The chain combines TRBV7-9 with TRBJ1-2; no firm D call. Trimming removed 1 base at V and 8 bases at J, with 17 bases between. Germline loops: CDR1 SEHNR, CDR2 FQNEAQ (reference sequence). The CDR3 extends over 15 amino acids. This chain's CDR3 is CASSLERSQPWGYTF. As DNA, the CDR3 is TGTGCCAGCAGCTTAGAACGTTCACAGCCCTGGGGCTACACCTTC. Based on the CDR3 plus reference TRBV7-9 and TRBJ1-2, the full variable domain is DTGVSQNPRHKITKRGQNVTFRCDPISEHNRLYWYRQTLGQGPEFLTYFQNEAQLEKSRLLSDRFSAERPKGSFSTLEIQRTEQGDSAMYLCASSLERSQPWGYTFGSGTRLTVV.